These 14 T cell receptor beta chains came from one sample sequenced in a study of T cells in Graves' hyperthyroidism and ophthalmopathy. Regions amplified from RNA transcripts were the TCR beta CDR3 regions. Initially, a first-round RT-PCR of the TCR CDR3 employed the HTBI primer set. TCRdb re-analysed the multiplex PCR reads in MiXCR, keeping a single row per CDR3 protein. The sample includes about 290,000 distinct CDR3 sequences, around 15% seen only once; the top ten take less than 8%. Input material: blood. Receptors were obtained from a woman in her forties with Graves' hyperthyroidism.

At least ten counts were recorded for this clonotype. The rearrangement links TRBV28 to TRBJ2-3; D remains ambiguous. CDR1 MDHEN and CDR2 SYDVKM come from the germline V gene. The CDR3 consists of 15 residues. Trimming left V 6 bases short and J 4 bases short, with 17 bases between. The CDR3 DNA is TGTGCCAGCAGGAAAGTCCCACAGATTTCAGATACGCAGTATTTT. Amino acids: CASRKVPQISDTQYF. Together with reference TRBV28 and TRBJ2-3, the CDR3 gives the full variable domain: DVKVTQSSRYLVKRTGEKVFLECVQDMDHENMFWYRQDPGLGLRLIYFSYDVKMKEKGDIPEGYSVSREKKERFSLILESASTNQTSMYLCASRKVPQISDTQYFGPGTRLTVL.

This clonotype was seen repeatedly, ten times or more. Its ends do not fully match the called genes, so a read error is possible. The chain joins TRBV6-1 to TRBJ2-7, with D possibly matching TRBD1 (6 bases). Germline CDR1 and CDR2: MNHNS and SASEGT. The CDR3 is 14 amino acids. The CDR3 DNA is TGTGCCAGCACTGAACAGGGCAATTCCTACGAGCAGTACTTC. Its protein is CASTEQGNSYEQYF.

This clonotype was counted many times. This chain joins TRBV2 and TRBJ1-4; D possibly corresponds to TRBD1 (6 bases). Looked up from germline, CDR1 is SNHLY and CDR2 is FYNNEI. V was cut by 4 bases and J by 0 bases, with 9 bases left in between. The CDR3 covers 15 residues. CDR3 sequence reads: CASSVQGPTNEKLFF. For the CDR3, the DNA is TGTGCCAGCAGTGTACAGGGACCAACTAATGAAAAACTGTTTTTT. The complete variable domain, with remaining parts taken from reference TRBV2 and TRBJ1-4, reads EPEVTQTPSHQVTQMGQEVILRCVPISNHLYFYWYRQILGQKVEFLVSFYNNEISEKSEIFDDQFSVERPDGSNFTLKIRSTKLEDSAMYFCASSVQGPTNEKLFFGSGTQLSVL.

This clonotype has ten or more counts. This chain uses TRBV2 with TRBJ2-3; the D is unclear. The CDR3 covers 14 residues. Germline V lookup: CDR1 SNHLY, CDR2 FYNNEI. V was trimmed by 6 bases and J by 2 bases, leaving 12 bases between them. The CDR3 region has the DNA TGTGCCAGCAGACCAATAGCAGTCACAGATACGCAGTATTTT. Its translation is CASRPIAVTDTQYF.

This chain joins TRBV28 and TRBJ2-7, with TRBD1 matching 10 bases. CDR1 is MDHEN and CDR2 is SYDVKM in the germline V gene. This CDR3 region has 14 residues. V gave up 7 bases and J gave up 6 bases; unmatched junction bases: 9. Here the CDR3 DNA reads TGTGCCAGCAATCCGGGGACAGGGGTCGGCGAGCAGTACTTC. Amino acids: CASNPGTGVGEQYF.

The sample holds one count of this clonotype. V and J are TRBV5-6 and TRBJ1-5, with TRBD1 identical over 8 bases. This CDR3 is 15 amino acids long. With 3 bases clipped from V and 2 bases from J, the junction kept 4 bases outside the gene matches. Germline V gene data show CDR1 as SGHDT and CDR2 as YYEEEE. The CDR3 region has the DNA TGTGCCAGCAGCTCAGGGGGCTGGGGCAATCAGCCCCAGCATTTT. Protein: CASSSGGWGNQPQHF. The full variable domain, rest sourced from reference TRBV5-6 and TRBJ1-5, is DAGVTQSPTHLIKTRGQQVTLRCSPKSGHDTVSWYQQALGQGPQFIFQYYEEEERQRGNFPDRFSGHQFPNYSSELNVNALLLGDSALYLCASSSGGWGNQPQHFGDGTRLSIL.

The CDR3 loop reads CSARDLALLNEQFF. The DNA of the CDR3 is TGCAGTGCTAGAGACTTAGCCCTTCTGAATGAGCAGTTCTTC. The gene calls are TRBV20-1 and TRBJ2-1, with D hard to call. Germline CDR1 and CDR2: DFQATT and SNEGSKA (reference sequence). The V end lost 0 bases, the J end lost 7 bases, and 13 bases lay between the germline ends. This CDR3 contains 14 residues.

The sample holds many counts of this clonotype. The chain links TRBV12-3 or TRBV12-4 to TRBJ1-2; no clear D. This CDR3 region has 15 residues. The V end lost 4 bases, the J end lost 4 bases, and 16 bases lay between the germline ends. CDR3 sequence: CASSSLLGYGYGYTF. The CDR3 coding sequence is TGTGCCAGCAGTTCCCTACTTGGGTATGGCTATGGCTACACCTTC.

At least ten counts were recorded for this clonotype. The chain links TRBV12-3 or TRBV12-4 to TRBJ2-4, with TRBD2 matching over 11 bases. The length of the CDR3 is 15 residues. The junction had 9 bases not matched to a gene; V was cut back by 6 bases and J by 8 bases. CDR3 loop: CASRSLTSGNDIQYF. CDR3 nucleotide sequence: TGTGCCAGCAGATCCCTGACTAGCGGGAATGACATTCAGTACTTC.

This clonotype was picked up a small number of times. This may be a read error: a much more frequent sequence differs by one nucleotide. The chain combines TRBV29-1 with TRBJ1-1; D is unresolved. Trimming took off 8 bases at V and 0 bases at J, with 19 bases between the two ends. Germline V lookup: CDR1 SQVTM, CDR2 ANQGSEA. The CDR3 is made up of 15 amino acids. DNA of the CDR3: TGCAGCACCCGCTGGGGTTCCAACATGAACACTGAAGCTTTCTTT. As protein: CSTRWGSNMNTEAFF.

This clonotype occurred a few times. The rearrangement links TRBV6-1 to TRBJ2-7; 7 bases fit TRBD1. Germline CDR1 reads MNHNS; CDR2 reads SASEGT. The CDR3 spans 15 residues. J lost 3 bases, V lost 8 bases, and 13 bases had no gene match. Here the CDR3 reads CASQGVLVESYEQYF. Here the CDR3 DNA reads TGTGCCAGCCAGGGGGTGTTGGTAGAAAGCTACGAGCAGTACTTC.

This clonotype was seen many times. The chain uses TRBV7-6 and TRBJ2-7; 16 bases agree with TRBD2. Germline CDR1 is SGHVS and CDR2 is FNYEAQ. The CDR3 has 17 residues. V shed 5 bases and J 0 bases; nucleotides not matched to a gene: 4. The CDR3 sequence is CASSAGLAGGDSYEQYF. As DNA, the CDR3 is TGTGCCAGCAGCGCGGGACTAGCGGGAGGGGACTCCTACGAGCAGTACTTC.

The chain couples TRBV20-1 to TRBJ2-1; 10 bases are shared with TRBD2. The CDR3 extends over 15 amino acids. V shed 3 bases, J shed 10 bases, and the junction held 12 bases outside the gene matches. The V gene's germline CDR1 is DFQATT and CDR2 SNEGSKA (reference sequence). The CDR3 sequence: CSARPPLAGVPEQFF. The CDR3 bases are TGCAGTGCTAGGCCTCCTCTAGCGGGAGTCCCGGAGCAGTTCTTC.

The V call is TRBV4-2, the J call TRBJ2-2; weak D call: TRBD1 (6 bases). The CDR3 totals 17 residues. The germline V gene encodes CDR1 LGHNA and CDR2 YNFKEQ. Between the trimmed V and J ends, which lost 0 bases and 0 bases, there was a span of 11 bases. CDR3 nucleotide sequence: TGTGCCAGCAGCCAAGAAGGGGGACATTCGAACACCGGGGAGCTGTTTTTT. Translating it yields CASSQEGGHSNTGELFF.